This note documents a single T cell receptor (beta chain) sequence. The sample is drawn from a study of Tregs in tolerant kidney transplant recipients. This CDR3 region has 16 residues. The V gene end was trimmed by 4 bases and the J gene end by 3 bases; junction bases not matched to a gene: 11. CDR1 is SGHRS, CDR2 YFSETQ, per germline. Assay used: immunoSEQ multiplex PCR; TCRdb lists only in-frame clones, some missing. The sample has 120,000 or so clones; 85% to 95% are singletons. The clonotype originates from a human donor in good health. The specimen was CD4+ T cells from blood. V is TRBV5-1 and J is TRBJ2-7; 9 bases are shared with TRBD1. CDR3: CASSLVVGTGFYEQYF. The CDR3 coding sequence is TGCGCCAGCAGCCTTGTGGTTGGGACAGGGTTCTACGAGCAGTACTTC.